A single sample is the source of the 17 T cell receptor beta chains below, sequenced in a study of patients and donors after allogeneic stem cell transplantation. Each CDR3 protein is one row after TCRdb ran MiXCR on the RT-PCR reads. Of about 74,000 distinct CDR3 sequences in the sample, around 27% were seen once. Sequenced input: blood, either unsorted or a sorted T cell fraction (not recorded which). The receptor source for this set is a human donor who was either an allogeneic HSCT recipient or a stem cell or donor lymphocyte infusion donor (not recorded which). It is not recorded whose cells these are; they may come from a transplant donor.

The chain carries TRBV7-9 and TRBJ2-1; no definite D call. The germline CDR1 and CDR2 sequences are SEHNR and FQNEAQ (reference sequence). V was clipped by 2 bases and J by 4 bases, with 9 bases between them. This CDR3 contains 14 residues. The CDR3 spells CASSLTSRYNEQFF. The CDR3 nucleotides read TGTGCCAGCAGCTTAACGTCAAGATACAATGAGCAGTTCTTC.

CDR3 in amino acids: CASSQGASSTDTQYF. In DNA form, the CDR3 reads TGTGCCAGCAGCCAGGGAGCCAGCAGCACAGATACGCAGTATTTT. The V and J genes are TRBV5-4 and TRBJ2-3, with D perhaps TRBD1 or TRBD2 (5 bases each). Germline values: CDR1 SGHNT, CDR2 YYREEE (reference sequence). This CDR3 has 15 amino acids. Trimming stripped 4 bases from V and 0 bases from J, with 12 bases between.

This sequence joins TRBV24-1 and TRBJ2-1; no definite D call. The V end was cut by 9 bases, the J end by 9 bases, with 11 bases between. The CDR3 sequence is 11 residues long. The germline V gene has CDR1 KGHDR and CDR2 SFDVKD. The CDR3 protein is CATLYLGEQFF. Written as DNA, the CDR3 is TGTGCCACCTTATATTTGGGTGAGCAGTTCTTC.

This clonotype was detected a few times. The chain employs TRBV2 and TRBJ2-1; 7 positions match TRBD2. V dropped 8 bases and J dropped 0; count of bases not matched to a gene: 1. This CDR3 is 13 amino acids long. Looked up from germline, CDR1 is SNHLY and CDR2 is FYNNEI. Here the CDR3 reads CASSGGSYNEQFF. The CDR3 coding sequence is TGTGCCAGCTCGGGGGGCTCCTACAATGAGCAGTTCTTC.

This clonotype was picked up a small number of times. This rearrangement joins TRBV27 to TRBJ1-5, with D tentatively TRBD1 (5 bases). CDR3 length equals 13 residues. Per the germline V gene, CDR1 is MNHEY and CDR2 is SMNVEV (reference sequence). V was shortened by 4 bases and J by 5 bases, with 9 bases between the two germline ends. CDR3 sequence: CASSSGPYQPQHF. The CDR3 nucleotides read TGTGCCAGCAGTTCGGGACCCTATCAGCCCCAGCATTTT.

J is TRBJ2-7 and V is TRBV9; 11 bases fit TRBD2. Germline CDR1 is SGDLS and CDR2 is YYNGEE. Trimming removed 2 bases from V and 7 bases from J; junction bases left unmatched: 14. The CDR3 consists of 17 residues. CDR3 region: CASSVNPSLAGVEEQYF. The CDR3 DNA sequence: TGTGCCAGCAGCGTGAACCCGTCACTAGCGGGAGTTGAAGAGCAGTACTTC.

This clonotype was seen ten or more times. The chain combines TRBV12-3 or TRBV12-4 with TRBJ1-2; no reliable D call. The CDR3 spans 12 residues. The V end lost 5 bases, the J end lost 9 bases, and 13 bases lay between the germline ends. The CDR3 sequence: CASSPRGDRYTF. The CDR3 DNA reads TGTGCCAGCAGTCCCCGCGGGGATCGCTACACCTTC.

CDR3 sequence reads: CASRLQVNTEAFF. DNA of the CDR3: TGTGCCAGCAGACTCCAGGTTAACACTGAAGCTTTCTTT. The genes are TRBV12-3 or TRBV12-4 and TRBJ1-1, with no clear D. CDR3 length: 13 residues. Between the trimmed V and J ends, which lost 6 bases and 2 bases, there was a span of 10 bases.

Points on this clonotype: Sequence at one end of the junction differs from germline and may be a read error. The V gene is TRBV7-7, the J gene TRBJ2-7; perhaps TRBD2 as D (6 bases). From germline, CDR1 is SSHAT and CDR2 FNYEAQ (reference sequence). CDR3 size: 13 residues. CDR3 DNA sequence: TGTGCTAGCAGCTTAGCGGATGACTACGAGCAGTACTTC. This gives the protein CASSLADDYEQYF.

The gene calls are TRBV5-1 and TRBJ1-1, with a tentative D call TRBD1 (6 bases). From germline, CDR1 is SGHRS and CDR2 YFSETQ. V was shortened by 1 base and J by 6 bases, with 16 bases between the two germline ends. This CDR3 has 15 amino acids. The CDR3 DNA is TGCGCCAGCAGCTTGAGGGGGGAGGGACGTTCTGAAGCTTTCTTT. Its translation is CASSLRGEGRSEAFF.

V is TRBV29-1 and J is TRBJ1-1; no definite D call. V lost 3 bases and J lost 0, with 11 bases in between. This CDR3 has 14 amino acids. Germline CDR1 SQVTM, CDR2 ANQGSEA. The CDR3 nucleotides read TGCAGCGTTGACGATGACGGGATGAACACTGAAGCTTTCTTT. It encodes CSVDDDGMNTEAFF.

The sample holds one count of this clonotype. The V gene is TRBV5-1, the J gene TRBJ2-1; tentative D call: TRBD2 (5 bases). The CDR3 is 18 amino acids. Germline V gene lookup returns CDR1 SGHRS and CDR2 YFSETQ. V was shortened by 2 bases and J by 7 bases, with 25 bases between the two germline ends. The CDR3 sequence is CASSLLGSPTSIGNEQFF. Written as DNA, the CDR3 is TGCGCCAGCAGCTTATTAGGTAGTCCAACTAGTATCGGGAATGAGCAGTTCTTC.

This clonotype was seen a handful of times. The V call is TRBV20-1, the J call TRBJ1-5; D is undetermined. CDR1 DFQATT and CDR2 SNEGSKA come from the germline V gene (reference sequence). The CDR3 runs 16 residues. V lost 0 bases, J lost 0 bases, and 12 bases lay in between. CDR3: CSARDGRDYSNQPQHF. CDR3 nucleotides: TGCAGTGCTAGAGACGGCCGAGATTATAGCAATCAGCCCCAGCATTTT.

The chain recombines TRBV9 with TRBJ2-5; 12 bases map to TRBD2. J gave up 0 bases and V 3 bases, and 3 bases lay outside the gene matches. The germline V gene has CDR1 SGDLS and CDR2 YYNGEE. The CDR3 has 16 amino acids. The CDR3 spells CASSARLAGDQETQYF. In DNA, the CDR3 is TGTGCCAGCAGCGCCCGACTAGCGGGGGACCAAGAGACCCAGTACTTC.

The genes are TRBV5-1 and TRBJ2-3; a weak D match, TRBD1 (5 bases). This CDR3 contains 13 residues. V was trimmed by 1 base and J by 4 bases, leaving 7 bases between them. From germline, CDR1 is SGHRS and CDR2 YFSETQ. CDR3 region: CASSLLGPDTQYF. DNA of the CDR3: TGCGCCAGCAGCTTGTTGGGGCCAGATACGCAGTATTTT. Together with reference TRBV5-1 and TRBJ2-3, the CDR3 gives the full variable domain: KAGVTQTPRYLIKTRGQQVTLSCSPISGHRSVSWYQQTPGQGLQFLFEYFSETQRNKGNFPGRFSGRQFSNSRSEMNVSTLELGDSALYLCASSLLGPDTQYFGPGTRLTVL.

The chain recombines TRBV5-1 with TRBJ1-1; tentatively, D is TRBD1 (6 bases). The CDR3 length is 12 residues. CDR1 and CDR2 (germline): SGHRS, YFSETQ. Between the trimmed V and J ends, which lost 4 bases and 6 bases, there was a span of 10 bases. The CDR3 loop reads CASSTGISEAFF. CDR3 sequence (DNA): TGCGCCAGCAGCACAGGGATCTCTGAAGCTTTCTTT. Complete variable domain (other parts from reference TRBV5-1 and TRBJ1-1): KAGVTQTPRYLIKTRGQQVTLSCSPISGHRSVSWYQQTPGQGLQFLFEYFSETQRNKGNFPGRFSGRQFSNSRSEMNVSTLELGDSALYLCASSTGISEAFFGQGTRLTVV.

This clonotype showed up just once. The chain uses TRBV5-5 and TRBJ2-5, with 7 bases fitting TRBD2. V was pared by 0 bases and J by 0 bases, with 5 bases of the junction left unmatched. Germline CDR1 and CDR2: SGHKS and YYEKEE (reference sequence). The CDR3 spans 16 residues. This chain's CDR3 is CASSLARLADQETQYF. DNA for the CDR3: TGTGCCAGCAGCTTGGCCCGGCTAGCGGACCAAGAGACCCAGTACTTC.